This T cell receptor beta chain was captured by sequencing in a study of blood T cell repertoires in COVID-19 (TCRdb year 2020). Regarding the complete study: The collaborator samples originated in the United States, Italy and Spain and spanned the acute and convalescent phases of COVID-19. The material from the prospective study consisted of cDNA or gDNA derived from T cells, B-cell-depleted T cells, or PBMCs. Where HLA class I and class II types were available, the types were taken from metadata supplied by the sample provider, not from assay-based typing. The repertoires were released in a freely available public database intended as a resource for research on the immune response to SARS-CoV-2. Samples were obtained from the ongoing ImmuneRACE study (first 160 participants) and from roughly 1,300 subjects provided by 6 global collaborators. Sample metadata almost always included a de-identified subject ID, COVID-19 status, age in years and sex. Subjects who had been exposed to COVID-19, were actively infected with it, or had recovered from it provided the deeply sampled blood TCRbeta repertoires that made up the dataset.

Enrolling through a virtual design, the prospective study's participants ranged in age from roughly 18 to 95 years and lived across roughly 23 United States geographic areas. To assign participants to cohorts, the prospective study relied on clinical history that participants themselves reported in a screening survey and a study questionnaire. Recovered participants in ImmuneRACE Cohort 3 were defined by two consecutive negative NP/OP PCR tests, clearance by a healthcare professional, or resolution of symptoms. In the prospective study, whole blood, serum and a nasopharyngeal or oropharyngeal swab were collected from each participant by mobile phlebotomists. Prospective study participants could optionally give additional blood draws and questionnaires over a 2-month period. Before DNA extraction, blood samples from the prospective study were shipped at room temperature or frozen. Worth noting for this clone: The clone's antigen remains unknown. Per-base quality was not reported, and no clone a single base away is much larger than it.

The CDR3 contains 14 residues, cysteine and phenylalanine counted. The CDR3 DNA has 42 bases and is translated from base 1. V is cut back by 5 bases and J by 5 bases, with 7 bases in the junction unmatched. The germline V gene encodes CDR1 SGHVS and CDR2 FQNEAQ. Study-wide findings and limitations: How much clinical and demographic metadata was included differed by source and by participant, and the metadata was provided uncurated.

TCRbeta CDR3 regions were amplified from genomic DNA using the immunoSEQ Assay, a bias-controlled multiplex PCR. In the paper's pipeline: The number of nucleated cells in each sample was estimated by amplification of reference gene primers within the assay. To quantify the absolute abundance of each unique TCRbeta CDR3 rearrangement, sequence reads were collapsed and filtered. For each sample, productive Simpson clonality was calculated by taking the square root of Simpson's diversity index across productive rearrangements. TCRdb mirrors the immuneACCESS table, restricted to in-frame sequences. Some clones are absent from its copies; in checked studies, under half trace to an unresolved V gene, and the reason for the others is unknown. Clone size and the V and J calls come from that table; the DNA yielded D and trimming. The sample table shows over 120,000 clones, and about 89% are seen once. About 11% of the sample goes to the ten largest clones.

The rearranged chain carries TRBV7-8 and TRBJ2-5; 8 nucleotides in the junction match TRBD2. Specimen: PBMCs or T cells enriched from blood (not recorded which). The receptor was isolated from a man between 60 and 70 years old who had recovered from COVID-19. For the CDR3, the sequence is CASSLGTSRETQYF. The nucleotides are TGTGCCAGCAGCCTCGGGACTAGTCGGGAGACCCAGTACTTC.